This T cell receptor beta chain is drawn from a study of T-cell memory formation after mild COVID-19. Study-level information: Largely, the TCR clusters proved donor specific. Study observations and caveats: Mainly CM and EM harbored the contracting CD4+ clones; mainly EMRA harbored the CD8+ ones.

Regarding this clonotype: Its specificity is unknown.

Constant-segment primers served in 5'RACE that generated TCR alpha and TCR beta cDNA libraries bearing sample barcodes and UMIs. TCRdb reanalysed the 5' RACE reads using MiXCR and keeps one entry per CDR3 protein. The sample has 300,000 to 350,000 distinct CDR3 sequences; 15% to 20% are singletons. The J segment lost 6 bases and the V segment lost 5 bases, leaving 5 bases of the junction unmatched. The CDR3 spans 15 residues. CDR1 and CDR2 (germline): MNHEY, SVGAGI. This receptor was identified in a man aged 18 to 29 who had mild COVID-19 (a few samples of this study predate the infection). Cell type and time point are not known. The sequencing sample was made of PBMCs or a T cell subset sorted from them (not recorded which). The genes are TRBV6-5 and TRBJ2-1; 12 bases are a match to TRBD2. CDR3 in amino acids: CASSHRTSGVNEQFF. The DNA for the CDR3 is TGTGCCAGCAGTCATAGGACTAGCGGGGTCAATGAGCAGTTCTTC.